A selection of T cell receptor beta chains follows, all from one sample in a study of follicular helper T cells after annual influenza vaccination. Sequenced by immunoSEQ multiplex PCR; TCRdb stores in-frame clones only, minus some. The sample records about 11,000 clones, around four fifths being singletons. The sample was CXCR5- memory CD4+ T cells sorted from blood, taken 6 weeks after influenza vaccination. The receptor set was obtained from an adult who received the influenza vaccine. The CDR3 runs from the conserved cysteine through the conserved F or W. The order of the fields is J gene, clone size, D gene, V gene, CDR3 DNA, CDR3 protein. D genes are given only for firm matches. For some rows the clone size is stated as once, few or many, or as a class when expanded; others skip it.

TRBJ2-3,.,TRBD2,TRBV18,TGTGCCAGCTCGGGGACTAGCGGGAGGAGCCCAGATACGCAGTATTTT,CASSGTSGRSPDTQYF
TRBJ2-7,.,.,TRBV6-1,TGTGCCAGCACGAGTGGGGTTTCCTACGAGCAGTACTTC,CASTSGVSYEQYF
TRBJ1-2,.,.,TRBV6-1,TGTGCCAGCACCGTACAGGGTGGATATGGCTACACCTTC,CASTVQGGYGYTF
TRBJ1-2,.,TRBD1,TRBV7-2,TGTGCCAGCAGCAAACGACCCCAGGGGGCGATTGGCTACACCTTC,CASSKRPQGAIGYTF
TRBJ1-2,.,TRBD1,TRBV11-2,TGTGCCAGCAGCACCCGTCAGGGGGCCAACTATGGCTACACCTTC,CASSTRQGANYGYTF
TRBJ2-7,.,.,TRBV5-1,TGCGCCAGCAGCTTGGTGAGGGGACCTAGCGAGCAGTACTTC,CASSLVRGPSEQYF
TRBJ1-2,.,.,TRBV6-1,TGTGCCAGCAGTGAAAGTCAGGTCTATGGCTACACCTTC,CASSESQVYGYTF
TRBJ2-1,.,TRBD2,TRBV7-2,TGTGCCAGCAGCTTAGTAGCGGGAGGGGGGTACAATGAGCAGTTCTTC,CASSLVAGGGYNEQFF
TRBJ2-2,.,.,TRBV28,TGTGCCAGCAGCCCCCCCCCTTTTGTTAACACCGGGGAGCTGTTTTTT,CASSPPPFVNTGELFF
TRBJ1-1,.,.,TRBV5-1,TGCGCCAGCAGCTTCCGGGACACGGAGGTGTGGGACACTGAAGCTTTCTTT,CASSFRDTEVWDTEAFF
TRBJ2-5,.,TRBD2,TRBV4-3,TGCGCCAGCAGCCAAACTAGCGGGGGGGCCTTCGAGACCCAGTACTTC,CASSQTSGGAFETQYF
TRBJ2-3,.,.,TRBV28,TGTGCCAGCGACAAAGCGGTTGGGGTAGTGGGCACAGATACGCAGTATTTT,CASDKAVGVVGTDTQYF
TRBJ2-3,.,TRBD1,TRBV4-3,TGCGCCAGCAGCCAAGACGCTCGACAGGGGACAGATACGCAGTATTTT,CASSQDARQGTDTQYF
TRBJ1-1,.,.,TRBV7-3,TGTGCCAGCAGCTTATCGGGCAACACTGAAGCTTTCTTT,CASSLSGNTEAFF
TRBJ1-2,.,.,TRBV28,TGTGCCAGCAGTTCCGTTCGGGGCTACACCTTC,CASSSVRGYTF
TRBJ1-2,.,TRBD1,TRBV6-9,TGTGCCACCACCGGGACAGACTATGGCTACACCTTC,CATTGTDYGYTF
TRBJ2-5,.,.,TRBV7-2,TGTGCCAGCAGCCCCAGACGGTACCAAGAGACCCAGTACTTC,CASSPRRYQETQYF
TRBJ2-2,.,.,TRBV28,TGTGCCAGCAGTTCAACCGGGACTTATAACACCGGGGAGCTGTTTTTT,CASSSTGTYNTGELFF
TRBJ2-7,.,TRBD2,TRBV7-2,TGTGCCAGCAGCTTAGGCTCTAGCGGGGGGGCCTACGAGCAGTACTTC,CASSLGSSGGAYEQYF
TRBJ1-5,few,TRBD1,TRBV6-5,TGTGCCAGCAGTTACTCACAGGGGGACGATCAGCCCCAGCATTTT,CASSYSQGDDQPQHF
TRBJ2-3,.,.,TRBV6-1,TGTGCCAGCAGTGAAGGAGGACGAGATACGCAGTATTTT,CASSEGGRDTQYF
TRBJ2-7,.,.,TRBV7-2,TGTGCCAGCAGCCACGGACAGATCTACGAGCAGTACTTC,CASSHGQIYEQYF
TRBJ1-5,.,.,TRBV6-6,TGTGCCAGCAGGAGCGATAGCAATCAGCCCCAGCATTTT,CASRSDSNQPQHF
TRBJ2-2,once,.,TRBV11-3,TGTGCCAGCAGCTTCGACTCCTTAGGCGGGGAGCTGTTTTTT,CASSFDSLGGELFF
TRBJ1-3,once,.,TRBV18,TGTGCCAGCTCACCCACCTTCGGGGAGACGACGGGAAACACCATATATTTT,CASSPTFGETTGNTIYF
TRBJ1-6,few,.,TRBV25-1,TGTGCCAGCAGTGAAAGACAGAGTAATTCACCCCTCCACTTT,CASSERQSNSPLHF
TRBJ2-5,.,TRBD2,TRBV7-6,TGTGCCAGCAGCTCGCCGCGGGGGGATCAAGAGACCCAGTACTTC,CASSSPRGDQETQYF
TRBJ2-7,few,TRBD2,TRBV7-9,TGTGCCAGCAGCTTAGGTGGCGGGAGAGGCTACGAGCAGTACTTC,CASSLGGGRGYEQYF
TRBJ2-1,.,TRBD2,TRBV30,TGTGCCTGGAGGGGACTAGCGGGAGGGCCAGGCACCTACAATGAGCAGTTCTTC,CAWRGLAGGPGTYNEQFF
TRBJ2-5,.,TRBD2,TRBV15,TGTGCCACCAGCAGAGGACTAGCGGGAGCAGAAGAGACCCAGTACTTC,CATSRGLAGAEETQYF
TRBJ2-1,.,TRBD2,TRBV18,TGTGCCAGCTCACCCCGGACTAGCGGGAGCGTTTTCAATGAGCAGTTCTTC,CASSPRTSGSVFNEQFF
TRBJ2-3,once,TRBD1,TRBV5-1,TGCGCCAGCAGCCAGACTCCAGGGGGTGCCACAGATACGCAGTATTTT,CASSQTPGGATDTQYF
TRBJ1-4,.,.,TRBV25-1,TGTGCCAGCAGTGATGGGCAGGGGAGTGAAAAACTGTTTTTT,CASSDGQGSEKLFF
TRBJ1-2,few,TRBD1,TRBV7-2,TGTGCCAGCAGCTCACGGGACAGGGGGCTCTATGGCTACACCTTC,CASSSRDRGLYGYTF
TRBJ2-3,.,.,TRBV28,TGTGCCAGCAGTCACCAATTGGACTCCACAGATACGCAGTATTTT,CASSHQLDSTDTQYF
TRBJ1-4,few,.,TRBV9,TGTGCCAGCAGCCCACGGGTTGGTGAAAAACTGTTTTTT,CASSPRVGEKLFF
TRBJ2-4,.,TRBD1,TRBV4-3,TGCGCCAGCAGCCAAGTGGGGCCAGGGACAGGGGGCGTCATTCAGTACTTC,CASSQVGPGTGGVIQYF
TRBJ1-2,.,TRBD1,TRBV6-1,TGTGCCAGCAGTACACGGGACAGGAATGGCTACACCTTC,CASSTRDRNGYTF
TRBJ1-1,.,.,TRBV6-1,TGTGCCAGTGTGAATTTCATGAACACTGAAGCTTTCTTT,CASVNFMNTEAFF
TRBJ1-1,.,TRBD1,TRBV15,TGTGCCACCAGCAGACCCCAGGGGGAGGTCACTGAAGCTTTCTTT,CATSRPQGEVTEAFF
TRBJ2-1,.,TRBD2,TRBV18,TGTGCCAGCCTGGGACTAGCGGATGACAATGAGCAGTTCTTC,CASLGLADDNEQFF
TRBJ2-3,.,TRBD1,TRBV6-1,TGTGCCAGCAGTGTTCGGGGACAGGGGGCTAGCACAGATACGCAGTATTTT,CASSVRGQGASTDTQYF
TRBJ2-5,.,TRBD1,TRBV18,TGTGCCAGCTCACCTGGAAGGACAGGAGAGACCCAGTACTTC,CASSPGRTGETQYF
TRBJ2-3,.,TRBD2,TRBV7-9,TGTGCCAGCAGCCCCTTAGCGGGGGGGAACGAAGATACGCAGTATTTT,CASSPLAGGNEDTQYF
TRBJ2-3,.,.,TRBV11-2,TGTGCCAGCAGCCGCCCCTACCCCCCGCAGTATTTT,CASSRPYPPQYF
TRBJ2-3,.,.,TRBV28,TGTGCCAGCAGTTTATCAGGGGTCACAGATACGCAGTATTTT,CASSLSGVTDTQYF
TRBJ1-1,.,.,TRBV5-1,TGCGCCAGCAGCTCACAGGGCCCGCACACTGAAGCTTTCTTT,CASSSQGPHTEAFF
TRBJ2-1,.,TRBD2,TRBV29-1,TGCAGCGTTGGAGGGACTAGCGGGAGGCGGTGGAATGAGCAGTTCTTC,CSVGGTSGRRWNEQFF
TRBJ1-2,once,.,TRBV7-2,TGTGCCAGCAGCATTGGGCAACAGGGTAACTATGGCTACACCTTC,CASSIGQQGNYGYTF
TRBJ2-7,.,.,TRBV6-1,TGTGCCAGCAGTGCCCATTCGGGCTCCTCCTACGAGCAGTACTTC,CASSAHSGSSYEQYF
TRBJ2-1,.,TRBD2,TRBV6-5,TGTGCCAGCAGCCGGGGACTAGCGGGAGAGGATGAGCAGTTCTTC,CASSRGLAGEDEQFF
TRBJ2-1,.,.,TRBV6-1,TGTGCCAGCAGTGAAGCCGAGGGGTCCTACAATGAGCAGTTCTTC,CASSEAEGSYNEQFF
TRBJ1-1,.,.,TRBV11-2,TGTGCCAGCAGCTTAGTGGAGGGGCCGGCGGCTTTCTTT,CASSLVEGPAAFF
TRBJ2-1,.,.,TRBV15,TGTGCCACCAGCAGACGCCTGGCGACCTACAATGAGCAGTTCTTC,CATSRRLATYNEQFF
TRBJ2-7,.,TRBD1,TRBV5-5,TGTGCCAGCAGCTTGACAGGGGGGCCTCTCGAGCAGTACTTC,CASSLTGGPLEQYF
TRBJ1-1,once,.,TRBV13,TGTGCCAGCAGCCCGAGCACTAGCGGACGGCTAGTGAACACTGAAGCTTTCTTT,CASSPSTSGRLVNTEAFF
TRBJ2-3,.,TRBD2,TRBV5-4,TGTGCCAGCAGCTTGGGAGGGACTAGCAGCACAGATACGCAGTATTTT,CASSLGGTSSTDTQYF
TRBJ1-1,.,.,TRBV9,TGTGCCAGCAGCCCGCGACAAGGTGGCCTCGGAACTGAAGCTTTCTTT,CASSPRQGGLGTEAFF